The 20 T cell receptor beta chains in this list originate from one sample, sequenced in a study of OX40 agonist ivuxolimab in advanced cancers. Here immunoSEQ multiplex PCR was the method, and the copy in TCRdb shows in-frame clones only, minus some. The data show 65,000 to 95,000 clones, 80% to 90% seen once. Here the sequenced sample was CD4+ or CD8+ T cells sorted from blood, taken in a trial of the OX40 agonist ivuxolimab. The receptors shown here come from an adult with an advanced solid tumor such as melanoma, head and neck, liver or kidney cancer.

The rearrangement joins TRBV27 to TRBJ1-2; 10 nucleotides align to TRBD1. Germline CDR1 MNHEY, CDR2 SMNVEV (reference sequence). Trimming cost V 3 bases and J 7 bases; bases outside gene matches: 5. The CDR3 covers 14 residues. CDR3 amino acids: CASSFDRGLSGYTF. In DNA, the CDR3 is TGTGCCAGCAGTTTTGACAGGGGGCTGAGTGGCTACACCTTC.

The chain is built from TRBV6-5 and TRBJ2-1, with D perhaps TRBD2 (6 bases). The V end lost 4 bases, the J end lost 10 bases, and 11 bases lay between the germline ends. The CDR3 runs to 12 residues. Germline-derived CDR1 and CDR2 are MNHEY and SVGAGI. Here the CDR3 reads CASSSHRGEQFF. The CDR3 nucleotides are TGTGCCAGCAGTTCTCACCGGGGGGAGCAGTTCTTC.

The gene calls are TRBV2 and TRBJ2-3, with D hard to call. The CDR3 is 16 amino acids. Trimming shortened V by 5 bases and J by 0 bases, and 15 bases separated the two germline ends. Germline loops: CDR1 SNHLY, CDR2 FYNNEI. The CDR3 nucleotides are TGTGCCAGCAGTCCTGGGCTCGCGGAGAGCACAGATACGCAGTATTTT. This sequence encodes CASSPGLAESTDTQYF.

This clone was seen a few times. The rearrangement uses TRBV10-1 and TRBJ2-3, with 8 bases matching TRBD1. Germline V gene sequence: CDR1 WNHNN, CDR2 SYGVQD (reference sequence). The ends lost 4 bases at V and 4 bases at J; junction bases unmatched: 10. This CDR3 is built from 16 residues. CDR3 sequence reads: CASSVRRTGIPDTQYF. CDR3 DNA: TGCGCCAGCAGTGTTCGGCGGACAGGGATCCCAGATACGCAGTATTTT.

The chain carries TRBV5-1 and TRBJ1-2; 9 nucleotides match TRBD1. The germline V gene encodes CDR1 SGHRS and CDR2 YFSETQ. The CDR3 has 15 amino acids. Unmatched junction bases numbered 9, after V lost 4 bases and J lost 5 bases. CDR3 sequence reads: CASSPSSGTGYGYTF. The CDR3 region has the DNA TGCGCCAGCAGCCCCTCTTCCGGGACAGGGTATGGCTACACCTTC.

As regards this clone: This sample also contains other DNA sequences that code for the same CDR3. The V gene is TRBV7-2, the J gene TRBJ1-1; no firm D call. The CDR3 runs to 14 residues. In germline, CDR1 is SGHTA, CDR2 FQGNSA. V gave up 4 bases and J gave up 0 bases, with 9 bases separating them. This CDR3 reads CASSSRGLNTEAFF. CDR3 DNA sequence: TGTGCCAGCAGCTCCCGAGGTTTGAACACTGAAGCTTTCTTT.

This clone was seen a handful of times. The chain couples TRBV25-1 to TRBJ1-2; no clear D. Trimming pared 3 bases from V and 8 bases from J, leaving 13 bases between. This CDR3 spans 13 amino acids. Germline V lookup: CDR1 MGHDK, CDR2 SYGVNS. The CDR3 DNA is TGTGCCAGCAGTGACCCCCAGAAATGGGGCTACACCTTC. It yields the protein CASSDPQKWGYTF.

The V and J genes are TRBV27 and TRBJ1-2, with 10 nucleotides matching TRBD1. V dropped 2 bases and J dropped 8; count of bases not matched to a gene: 5. The length of the CDR3 is 14 residues. Germline V CDR1 and CDR2: MNHEY, SMNVEV (reference sequence). This CDR3 is CASSLGTGVLGYTF. CDR3 DNA sequence: TGTGCCAGCAGTTTAGGGACAGGGGTGCTGGGCTACACCTTC.

The chain employs TRBV6-5 and TRBJ2-2; tentatively, D is TRBD1 or TRBD2 (5 bases each). Germline V gene lookup returns CDR1 MNHEY and CDR2 SVGAGI. The V gene lost 0 bases and the J gene lost 1 base, with 9 bases spanning the gap. The CDR3 contains 16 residues. As DNA, the CDR3 is TGTGCCAGCAGTTACTCGGGACGGAGGAACACCGGGGAGCTGTTTTTT. This codes for CASSYSGRRNTGELFF.

The gene calls are TRBV6-5 and TRBJ1-1, with D uncertain. Trimming pared 3 bases from V and 4 bases from J, leaving 9 bases between. The CDR3 extends over 13 amino acids. Germline V gene lookup returns CDR1 MNHEY and CDR2 SVGAGI. CDR3 sequence: CASSYREGTEAFF. The CDR3 region has the DNA TGTGCCAGCAGTTATCGAGAGGGCACTGAAGCTTTCTTT.

The genes are TRBV19 and TRBJ1-5; 10 bases are a match to TRBD1. The ends lost 1 base at V and 3 bases at J; junction bases unmatched: 3. The CDR3 covers 16 residues. Germline V lookup: CDR1 LNHDA, CDR2 SQIVND (reference sequence). Written as DNA, the CDR3 is TGTGCCAGTAGTATAGGGGACAGGGGCTCCAATCAGCCCCAGCATTTT. It is translated as CASSIGDRGSNQPQHF. Full variable domain (rest looked up from reference TRBV19 and TRBJ1-5): DGGITQSPKYLFRKEGQNVTLSCEQNLNHDAMYWYRQDPGQGLRLIYYSQIVNDFQKGDIAEGYSVSREKKESFPLTVTSAQKNPTAFYLCASSIGDRGSNQPQHFGDGTRLSIL.

This sequence joins TRBV16 and TRBJ1-3, with D tentatively TRBD1 (5 bases). The CDR3 totals 17 residues. The germline V gene has CDR1 KGHSY and CDR2 FQNENV. V shed 0 bases and J shed 0 bases, with 12 bases lying between them. The chain's CDR3 is CASSQSGRQFSGNTIYF. DNA of the CDR3: TGTGCCAGCAGCCAATCGGGACGACAGTTCTCTGGAAACACCATATATTTT.

The rearrangement uses TRBV19 and TRBJ1-4; 8 nucleotides match TRBD1. V lost 5 bases, J lost 3 bases, and 5 bases stayed unmatched. CDR1 LNHDA and CDR2 SQIVND come from the germline V gene (reference sequence). CDR3 length equals 15 residues. Here the CDR3 DNA reads TGTGCCAGTAGTTCCCGGACAGGGTCTAATGAAAAACTGTTTTTT. This translates into CASSSRTGSNEKLFF.

The CDR3 loop reads CASSEVGKETQYF. DNA for the CDR3: TGCGCCAGCAGTGAGGTTGGAAAAGAGACCCAGTACTTC. V gene TRBV10-2 combines with J gene TRBJ2-5; D is unclear. Per the germline V gene, CDR1 is WSHSY and CDR2 is SAAADI. The CDR3 consists of 13 residues. Trimming left V 2 bases short and J 3 bases short, with 7 bases between.

This clone showed up just a few times. The CDR3 loop is CASSLGGTDTQYF. The CDR3 region has the DNA TGTGCCAGCAGCCTGGGGGGAACAGATACGCAGTATTTT. The V gene is TRBV5-4, the J gene TRBJ2-3, with D possibly TRBD2 on 6 matching bases. The CDR3 has 13 residues. In germline, CDR1 is SGHNT, CDR2 YYREEE (reference sequence). Trimming removed 4 bases at V and 3 bases at J, with 9 bases between.

This chain's CDR3 is CASSIGLAGDLVSTDTQYF. For the CDR3, the DNA is TGTGCCAGTAGTATAGGACTAGCGGGGGACCTTGTTAGCACAGATACGCAGTATTTT. The J gene is TRBJ2-3, the V gene TRBV19; 12 bases fit TRBD2. Germline V gene sequence: CDR1 LNHDA, CDR2 SQIVND (reference sequence). Unmatched junction bases numbered 8, after V lost 1 base and J lost 0 bases. This CDR3 region has 19 residues.

The chain recombines TRBV11-2 with TRBJ2-1; D possibly matches TRBD1 or TRBD2 (5 bases each). Trimming cost V 1 base and J 4 bases, with 14 bases left between them. The length of the CDR3 is 16 residues. Germline CDR1 reads SGHAT; CDR2 reads FQNNGV. CDR3 in amino acids: CASSLGVGTSYNEQFF. CDR3 coding DNA: TGTGCCAGCAGCTTAGGAGTGGGGACCTCATACAATGAGCAGTTCTTC.

This chain connects TRBV4-1 to TRBJ2-2, with D possibly matching TRBD1 (6 bases). The CDR3 consists of 14 residues. Per the germline V gene, CDR1 is MGHRA and CDR2 is YSYEKL. V was trimmed by 3 bases and J by 6 bases, leaving 11 bases between them. The CDR3 DNA reads TGCGCCAGCAGCCAGATACAGGGTCCCGGGGAGCTGTTTTTT. Translating gives CASSQIQGPGELFF.

The chain carries TRBV2 and TRBJ2-7; D remains ambiguous. Germline CDR1 is SNHLY and CDR2 is FYNNEI. The CDR3 extends over 11 amino acids. Between the trimmed V and J ends, which lost 5 bases and 2 bases, there was a span of 4 bases. The CDR3 loop is CASSTTYEQYF. Here the CDR3 DNA reads TGTGCCAGCAGTACTACCTACGAGCAGTACTTC.

The chain combines TRBV7-9 with TRBJ1-2, with a tentative D call TRBD1 (5 bases). Germline loops: CDR1 SEHNR, CDR2 FQNEAQ (reference sequence). This CDR3 comprises 14 residues. The ends were cut back, 6 bases at V and 2 bases at J, with 13 bases in the middle. The CDR3 DNA reads as TGTGCCAGCAGTCAACCCGGACACAACTATGGCTACACCTTC. This translates into CASSQPGHNYGYTF.